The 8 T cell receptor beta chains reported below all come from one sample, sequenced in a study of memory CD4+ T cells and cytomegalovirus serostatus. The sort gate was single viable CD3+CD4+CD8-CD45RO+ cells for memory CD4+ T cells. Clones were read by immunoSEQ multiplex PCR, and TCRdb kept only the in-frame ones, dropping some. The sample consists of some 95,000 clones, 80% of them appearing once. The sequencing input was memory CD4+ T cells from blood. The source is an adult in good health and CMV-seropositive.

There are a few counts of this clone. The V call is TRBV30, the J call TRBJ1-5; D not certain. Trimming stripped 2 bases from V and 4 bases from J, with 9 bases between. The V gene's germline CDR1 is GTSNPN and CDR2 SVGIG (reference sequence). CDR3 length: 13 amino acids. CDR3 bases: TGTGCCTGGAGTCAAGAGTCAAATCAGCCCCAGCATTTT. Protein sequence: CAWSQESNQPQHF. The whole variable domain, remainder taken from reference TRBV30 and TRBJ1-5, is SQTIHQWPATLVQPVGSPLSLECTVEGTSNPNLYWYRQAAGRGLQLLFYSVGIGQISSEVPQNLSASRPQDRQFILSSKKLLLSDSGFYLCAWSQESNQPQHFGDGTRLSIL.

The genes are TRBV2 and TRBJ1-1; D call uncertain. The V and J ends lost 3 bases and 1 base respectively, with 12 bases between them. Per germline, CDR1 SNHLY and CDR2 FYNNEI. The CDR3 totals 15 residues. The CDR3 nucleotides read TGTGCCAGCAGTGAGGGCGAAACGAGGAACACTGAAGCTTTCTTT. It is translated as CASSEGETRNTEAFF.

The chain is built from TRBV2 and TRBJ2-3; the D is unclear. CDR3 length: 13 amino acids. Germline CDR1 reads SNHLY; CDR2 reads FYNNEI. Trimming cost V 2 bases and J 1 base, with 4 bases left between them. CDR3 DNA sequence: TGTGCCAGCAGTGAATTTGGCACAGATACGCAGTATTTT. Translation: CASSEFGTDTQYF.

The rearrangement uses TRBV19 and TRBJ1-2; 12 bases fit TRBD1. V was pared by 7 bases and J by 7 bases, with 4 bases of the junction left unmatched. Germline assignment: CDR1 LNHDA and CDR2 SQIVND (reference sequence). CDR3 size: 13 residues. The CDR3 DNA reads TGTGCCAGTAACCGGGACAGGGGGCTTGGCTACACCTTC. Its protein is CASNRDRGLGYTF.

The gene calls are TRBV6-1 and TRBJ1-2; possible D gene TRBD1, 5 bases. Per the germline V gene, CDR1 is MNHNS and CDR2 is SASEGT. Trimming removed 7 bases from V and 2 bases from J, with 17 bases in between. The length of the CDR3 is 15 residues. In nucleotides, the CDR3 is TGTGCCAGCACCCAAACAGGCGGGGGGAACTATGGCTACACCTTC. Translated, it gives CASTQTGGGNYGYTF.

The CDR3 sequence: CASSVGYRGLAGEQYF. CDR3 DNA sequence: TGTGCCAGCAGCGTAGGCTATCGCGGACTAGCGGGGGAGCAGTACTTC. The gene calls are TRBV9 and TRBJ2-7, with TRBD2 identical over 12 bases. V was pared by 0 bases and J by 7 bases, with 8 bases of the junction left unmatched. Per the germline V gene, CDR1 is SGDLS and CDR2 is YYNGEE. CDR3 length: 16 amino acids. The variable domain in full, with the rest retrieved from reference TRBV9 and TRBJ2-7, is DSGVTQTPKHLITATGQRVTLRCSPRSGDLSVYWYQQSLDQGLQFLIQYYNGEERAKGNILERFSAQQFPDLHSELNLSSLELGDSALYFCASSVGYRGLAGEQYFGPGTRLTVT.

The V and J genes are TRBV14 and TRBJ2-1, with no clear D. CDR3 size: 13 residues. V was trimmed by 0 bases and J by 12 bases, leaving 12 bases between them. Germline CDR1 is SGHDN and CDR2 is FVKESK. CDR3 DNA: TGTGCCAGCAGCCAAGATCCAGCTAGTGGGCAGTTCTTC. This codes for CASSQDPASGQFF.

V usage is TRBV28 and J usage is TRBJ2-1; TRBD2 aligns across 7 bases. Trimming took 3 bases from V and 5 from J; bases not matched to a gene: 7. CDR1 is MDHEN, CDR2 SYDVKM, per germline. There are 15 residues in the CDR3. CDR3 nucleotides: TGTGCCAGCAGTTTGACCGGGAGGAACCACAATGAGCAGTTCTTC. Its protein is CASSLTGRNHNEQFF.